Following are 27 T cell receptor beta chains from one sample sequenced in a study of blood T cell repertoires in COVID-19. Clones were read by immunoSEQ multiplex PCR, and TCRdb kept only the in-frame ones, dropping some. In the table there are 200,000 to 250,000 clones, 90% of which are singletons. Sequences were obtained from PBMCs or T cells enriched from blood (not recorded which). The receptors were gathered from a man aged 25 to 40 who had been exposed to COVID-19.

Written as DNA, the CDR3 is TGTGCCAGCAGTGACAGGGGCGAAGCTTTCTTT. Translation gives CASSDRGEAFF. V and J are TRBV6-1 and TRBJ1-1; possible D gene TRBD1, 6 bases. V was shortened by 3 bases and J by 8 bases, with 7 bases between the two germline ends. Germline-derived CDR1 and CDR2 are MNHNS and SASEGT. The CDR3 is 11 residues long.

As for this clone: Other DNA sequences in the sample encode the same CDR3. The chain employs TRBV6-1 and TRBJ1-1; D uncertain. The germline V gene encodes CDR1 MNHNS and CDR2 SASEGT. Trimming took off 1 base at V and 1 base at J, with 7 bases between the two ends. The CDR3 sequence is 14 residues long. CDR3 amino acids: CASSEVGANTEAFF. The DNA for the CDR3 is TGTGCCAGCAGTGAAGTCGGAGCGAACACTGAAGCTTTCTTT.

This sequence joins TRBV6-5 and TRBJ1-2; D is unresolved. Germline V gives CDR1 MNHEY, CDR2 SVGAGI. V lost 8 bases, J lost 6 bases, and 16 bases lay in between. This CDR3 contains 13 residues. This chain's CDR3 is CASGGFSVNGYTF. CDR3 nucleotide sequence: TGTGCCAGCGGAGGGTTCTCCGTTAATGGCTACACCTTC.

The J gene is TRBJ2-3, the V gene TRBV2, with 15 bases lining up with TRBD2. The germline V gene has CDR1 SNHLY and CDR2 FYNNEI. Unmatched junction bases numbered 3, after V lost 5 bases and J lost 6 bases. There are 15 residues in the CDR3. Here the CDR3 reads CASSRTSGGADTQYF. CDR3 sequence (DNA): TGTGCCAGCAGTAGGACTAGCGGGGGGGCCGATACGCAGTATTTT.

This chain links TRBV5-5 with TRBJ2-7, with TRBD1 matching 7 bases. This CDR3 is 16 amino acids long. The ends lost 4 bases at V and 3 bases at J; junction bases unmatched: 13. From germline, CDR1 is SGHKS and CDR2 YYEKEE (reference sequence). The CDR3 loop is CASSPRTGQRIYEQYF. CDR3 DNA: TGTGCCAGCAGCCCCCGGACAGGACAGAGAATCTACGAGCAGTACTTC.

This clone occurred once. The rearrangement uses TRBV19 and TRBJ2-3; D might be TRBD2 (5 bases). CDR1 and CDR2 from the germline V gene are LNHDA and SQIVND (reference sequence). V was pared by 6 bases and J by 8 bases, with 12 bases between. This CDR3 spans 12 amino acids. The CDR3 bases are TGTGCCAGTAGACCTCTAGCTGGTACGCAGTATTTT. Translation gives CASRPLAGTQYF.

The chain has TRBV7-2 and TRBJ2-5, with 7 bases identical to TRBD2. The V segment lost 5 bases and the J segment 0 bases; nucleotides outside the gene matches: 6. This CDR3 is built from 15 residues. From germline, CDR1 is SGHTA and CDR2 FQGNSA. The CDR3 DNA is TGTGCCAGCAGCAGGGAGGGTAGAAACCAAGAGACCCAGTACTTC. Translated: CASSREGRNQETQYF.

This clone was detected once. V gene TRBV19 combines with J gene TRBJ1-6; perhaps TRBD1 as D (5 bases). The CDR3 loop spans 11 amino acids. CDR1 and CDR2 from the germline V gene are LNHDA and SQIVND (reference sequence). The CDR3 region is CAGRGGSPLHF. Written as DNA, the CDR3 is TGTGCGGGAAGGGGTGGTTCACCCCTCCACTTT.

V usage is TRBV3-1 (or the pseudogene TRBV3-2) and J usage is TRBJ1-1; D unresolved. The germline CDR1 and CDR2 sequences are LGHDT and YNNKEL (reference sequence). The CDR3 sequence is 14 residues long. Trimming removed 1 base from V and 2 bases from J, with 8 bases in between. For the CDR3, the DNA is TGTGCCAGCAGCCAAGTCCAACTAAACACTGAAGCTTTCTTT. Protein product: CASSQVQLNTEAFF.

V is TRBV6-1 and J is TRBJ1-1; D unresolved. CDR1 is MNHNS and CDR2 is SASEGT in the germline V gene. This CDR3 is built from 13 residues. V was cut by 3 bases and J by 4 bases, with 9 bases left in between. CDR3 sequence (DNA): TGTGCCAGCAGTGAGCGGGCTGGCACTGAAGCTTTCTTT. This sequence encodes CASSERAGTEAFF.

The J gene is TRBJ1-1, the V gene TRBV27; D perhaps matches TRBD1 (6 bases). This CDR3 region has 14 residues. V dropped 6 bases and J dropped 5 bases, with 16 bases sitting between them. Germline V gene sequence: CDR1 MNHEY, CDR2 SMNVEV (reference sequence). The CDR3 DNA is TGTGCCAGCAGGCTCCTGGGGGCGACGACTGAAGCTTTCTTT. Residues: CASRLLGATTEAFF.

The V and J genes are TRBV7-9 and TRBJ1-3; 10 nucleotides align to TRBD1. The length of the CDR3 is 16 residues. Looked up from germline, CDR1 is SEHNR and CDR2 is FQNEAQ (reference sequence). V lost 5 bases and J lost 2; bases outside the gene matches: 6. This chain's CDR3 is CASSARQGAAGNTIYF. The CDR3 DNA reads TGTGCCAGCAGCGCTAGACAGGGGGCTGCTGGAAACACCATATATTTT.

This rearrangement joins TRBV14 to TRBJ1-2; D remains unclear. The CDR3 spans 18 residues. Germline CDR1 is SGHDN and CDR2 is FVKESK. The V end lost 0 bases, the J end lost 4 bases, and 21 bases lay between the germline ends. In nucleotides, the CDR3 is TGTGCCAGCAGCCAAGACCGTACTCAATCCCTAAAACCCTATGGCTACACCTTC. Translated, it gives CASSQDRTQSLKPYGYTF.

The chain is built from TRBV7-3 and TRBJ2-2; D is uncertain. The V end was cut by 4 bases, the J end by 7 bases, with 7 bases between. Germline V gene lookup returns CDR1 SGHTA and CDR2 FQGTGA. The CDR3 spans 12 residues. CDR3 DNA: TGTGCCAGCAGCTCACCGGTCGGGGAGCTGTTTTTT. Residues: CASSSPVGELFF.

V and J are TRBV3-1 (or the pseudogene TRBV3-2) and TRBJ2-1, with 13 bases lining up with TRBD2. The V gene's germline CDR1 is LGHDT and CDR2 YNNKEL (reference sequence). The CDR3 has 14 amino acids. Trimming at V came to 1 base and at J to 10 bases, leaving 1 base not matched to a gene. CDR3 protein: CASSQGTSGREQFF. DNA of the CDR3: TGTGCCAGCAGCCAAGGGACTAGCGGGAGAGAGCAGTTCTTC.

A single count supports this clone. The chain combines TRBV9 with TRBJ1-2; the D is unclear. Germline CDR1 reads SGDLS; CDR2 reads YYNGEE. Trimming shortened V by 0 bases and J by 0 bases, and 9 bases separated the two germline ends. CDR3 length equals 15 residues. The CDR3 region is CASSVDHRTNYGYTF. The DNA for the CDR3 is TGTGCCAGCAGCGTAGATCACAGAACTAACTATGGCTACACCTTC.

This CDR3 is CASSQRTGGAFEQFF. The CDR3 DNA follows: TGTGCCAGCAGCCAACGGACCGGAGGGGCCTTTGAGCAGTTCTTC. J is TRBJ2-1 and V is TRBV3-1 (or the pseudogene TRBV3-2); possibly TRBD2 for D (6 bases). This CDR3 is 15 amino acids long. Germline CDR1 is LGHDT and CDR2 is YNNKEL (reference sequence). The V end was cut by 2 bases, the J end by 9 bases, with 17 bases between.

This rearrangement joins TRBV19 to TRBJ1-5, with 8 bases aligning to TRBD1. The CDR3 loop spans 16 amino acids. V gave up 8 bases and J gave up 2 bases; unmatched junction bases: 11. Per the germline V gene, CDR1 is LNHDA and CDR2 is SQIVND (reference sequence). The CDR3 reads CASRPRGLKGNQPQHF. The CDR3 DNA is TGTGCCAGTCGCCCCAGGGGGCTCAAGGGCAATCAGCCCCAGCATTTT. Using reference TRBV19 and TRBJ1-5 for the parts outside the CDR3, the full variable domain is DGGITQSPKYLFRKEGQNVTLSCEQNLNHDAMYWYRQDPGQGLRLIYYSQIVNDFQKGDIAEGYSVSREKKESFPLTVTSAQKNPTAFYLCASRPRGLKGNQPQHFGDGTRLSIL.

This clone occurred once. This chain uses TRBV4-1 with TRBJ2-3; TRBD2 matches at 7 bases. The CDR3 sequence is 14 residues long. V lost 7 bases, J lost 4 bases, and 8 bases stayed unmatched. CDR1 and CDR2 (germline): MGHRA, YSYEKL. The CDR3 protein is CASKESGEADTQYF. In nucleotides, the CDR3 is TGCGCCAGCAAGGAAAGCGGGGAGGCAGATACGCAGTATTTT.

The rearrangement links TRBV24-1 to TRBJ1-6, with 10 positions matching TRBD1. V shed 8 bases and J 4 bases; nucleotides not matched to a gene: 7. The germline V gene encodes CDR1 KGHDR and CDR2 SFDVKD. This CDR3 has 16 amino acids. This CDR3 is CATTGQGVTYNSPLHF. The CDR3 bases are TGTGCCACCACCGGACAGGGGGTAACATATAATTCACCCCTCCACTTT.

The J gene is TRBJ1-5, the V gene TRBV3-1 (or the pseudogene TRBV3-2); TRBD1 is a possible D gene (5 bases). Deletions cut 2 bases from V and 4 bases from J, with 6 bases between. Germline CDR1 LGHDT, CDR2 YNNKEL (reference sequence). The CDR3 spans 13 residues. CDR3: CASSQRGNQPQHF. CDR3 coding DNA: TGTGCCAGCAGCCAAAGGGGAAATCAGCCCCAGCATTTT.

The gene calls are TRBV5-4 and TRBJ2-1, with TRBD2 as a possible D gene (6 bases). V was clipped by 0 bases and J by 3 bases, with 13 bases between them. From germline, CDR1 is SGHNT and CDR2 YYREEE (reference sequence). The CDR3 is 16 amino acids. CDR3 sequence reads: CASSLGAAGSYNEQFF. Written as DNA, the CDR3 is TGTGCCAGCAGCTTGGGGGCGGCGGGGAGCTACAATGAGCAGTTCTTC.

The chain recombines TRBV15 with TRBJ2-7, with D perhaps matching TRBD1 (6 bases). V shed 0 bases and J shed 5 bases, with 17 bases lying between them. This CDR3 has 16 amino acids. CDR1 LNHNV and CDR2 YYDKDF come from the germline V gene (reference sequence). The CDR3 loop is CATSRDLNRAVHEQYF. DNA for the CDR3: TGTGCCACCAGCAGAGATCTGAACAGGGCCGTTCACGAGCAGTACTTC.

The rearrangement joins TRBV5-5 to TRBJ2-5; 9 bases are shared with TRBD2. Germline V CDR1 and CDR2: SGHKS, YYEKEE (reference sequence). The ends lost 5 bases at V and 5 bases at J; junction bases unmatched: 13. The CDR3 extends over 16 amino acids. The CDR3 nucleotides are TGTGCCAGCAGACATAGTGGCGGGGGGGCCCTTGAGACCCAGTACTTC. Protein product: CASRHSGGGALETQYF.

J is TRBJ1-5 and V is TRBV2; D gene unclear. CDR3 length: 11 amino acids. Trimming took off 6 bases at V and 6 bases at J, with 6 bases between the two ends. The germline gives CDR1 SNHLY, CDR2 FYNNEI. The CDR3 DNA sequence: TGTGCCAGCAGGGTTAGTCAGCCCCAGCATTTT. Residues: CASRVSQPQHF.

The rearrangement uses TRBV5-4 and TRBJ1-2, with 8 bases aligning to TRBD1. The germline V gene encodes CDR1 SGHNT and CDR2 YYREEE (reference sequence). Unmatched junction bases numbered 11, after V lost 3 bases and J lost 4 bases. The CDR3 totals 16 residues. CDR3 DNA sequence: TGTGCCAGCAGCTGGGATATGGGACAGGCGACCTATGGCTACACCTTC. Its translation is CASSWDMGQATYGYTF.

The chain combines TRBV5-5 with TRBJ1-6; 7 bases fit TRBD1. V trimming: 4 bases; J trimming: 7 bases; junction bases outside the gene matches: 11. Per the germline V gene, CDR1 is SGHKS and CDR2 is YYEKEE (reference sequence). CDR3 length: 16 amino acids. The DNA for the CDR3 is TGTGCCAGCAGCCAGGATGGACAGGCCAAAAATTCACCCCTCCACTTT. Translated, it gives CASSQDGQAKNSPLHF. The full variable domain, completed using reference TRBV5-5 and TRBJ1-6, is DAGVTQSPTHLIKTRGQQVTLRCSPISGHKSVSWYQQVLGQGPQFIFQYYEKEERGRGNFPDRFSARQFPNYSSELNVNALLLGDSALYLCASSQDGQAKNSPLHFGNGTRLTVT.